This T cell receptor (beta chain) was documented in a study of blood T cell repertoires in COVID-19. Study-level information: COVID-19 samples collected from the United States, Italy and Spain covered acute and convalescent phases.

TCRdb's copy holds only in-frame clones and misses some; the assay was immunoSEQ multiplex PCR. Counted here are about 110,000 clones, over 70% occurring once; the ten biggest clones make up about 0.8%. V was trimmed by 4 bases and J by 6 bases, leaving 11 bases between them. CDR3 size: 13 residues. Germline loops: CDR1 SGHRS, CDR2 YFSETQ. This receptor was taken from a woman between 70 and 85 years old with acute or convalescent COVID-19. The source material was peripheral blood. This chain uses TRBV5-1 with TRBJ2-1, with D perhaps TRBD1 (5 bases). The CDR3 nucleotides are TGCGCCAGCAGCGCTGGACAACCCAATGAGCAGTTCTTC. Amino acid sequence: CASSAGQPNEQFF.